The present TCR beta chain was sequenced within a study of regulatory T cells in long-lasting Graves disease. Sequencing libraries for TCR beta were prepared with iRepertoire HTBI primers and Arm-PCR of CDR3 regions. TCRdb re-analysed the multiplex PCR reads in MiXCR, keeping a single row per CDR3 protein. The sample holds some 250,000 distinct CDR3 sequences, about 17% seen once. The V and J ends lost 5 bases and 2 bases respectively, with 16 bases between them. The CDR3 totals 15 residues. The germline CDR1 and CDR2 sequences are SGHVS and FQNEAQ. The time point is: newly diagnosed GD, antithyroid drugs for less than 3 months. Following extraction of RNA from PBMCs, that RNA was used to make the TCR library. A further study also used this sample, focusing on T cells in Graves' hyperthyroidism and ophthalmopathy.

The chain couples TRBV7-8 to TRBJ2-7, with TRBD2 as a possible D gene (7 bases). The sequence was collected from a woman between 25 and 40 years old with Graves disease. Sequenced here: peripheral blood mononuclear cells (PBMCs), sampled at new diagnosis, from a patient treated with antithyroid drugs. Here the CDR3 DNA reads TGTGCCAGCAGCCCTAGGGGGGGGGCGACCTACGAGCAGTACTTC. It is translated as CASSPRGGATYEQYF.